The present TCR beta chain was sequenced within a study of cytomegalovirus exposure and HLA in healthy donors. Germline CDR1 is MDHEN and CDR2 is SYDVKM. The V end lost 4 bases, the J end lost 4 bases, and 10 bases lay between the germline ends. The CDR3 extends over 13 amino acids. The repertoire was sequenced with immunoSEQ multiplex PCR; TCRdb's copy has only in-frame clones and lacks some. The table includes 150,000 to 200,000 clones, approximately 78% detected once. V gene TRBV28 combines with J gene TRBJ1-1; D remains unclear. The source is a young woman in good health and CMV-seronegative. Specimen: PBMCs. CDR3 in DNA: TGTGCCAGCAGTTCGAGAGGGCCCACTGAAGCTTTCTTT. Translation gives CASSSRGPTEAFF.